This is a list of T cell receptor beta chains from one sample in a study of shared clonotypes between healthy human individuals. The repertoire was sequenced with immunoSEQ multiplex PCR; TCRdb's copy has only in-frame clones and lacks some. The sample has approximately 740,000 clones; around 92% are singletons. Sequencing used naive CD8+ T cells sorted from blood. These receptors were collected from a man younger than 40 in good health. CDR3s include the opening cysteine and the closing phenylalanine or tryptophan. Each record gives: V gene, clone size, J gene, D gene, CDR3 protein, CDR3 DNA. D genes are given only for firm matches. Where a row states a size, it is once, few, many or the class of an expanded clone; other rows omit it.

V gene: TRBV10-3; clone size: .; J gene: TRBJ2-1; D gene: TRBD1; CDR3 protein: CAISEGQDRSPYNEQFF; CDR3 DNA: TGTGCCATCAGTGAGGGACAGGACCGAAGTCCATACAATGAGCAGTTCTTC
V gene: TRBV6-1; clone size: .; J gene: TRBJ2-7; D gene: TRBD2; CDR3 protein: CASSGGGPGYEQYF; CDR3 DNA: TGTGCCAGCAGTGGGGGGGGACCTGGTTACGAGCAGTACTTC
V gene: TRBV28; clone size: few; J gene: TRBJ2-1; D gene: .; CDR3 protein: CASSRLEYEQFF; CDR3 DNA: TGTGCCAGCAGTCGACTAGAATATGAGCAGTTCTTC
V gene: TRBV5-6; clone size: .; J gene: TRBJ2-7; D gene: TRBD1; CDR3 protein: CASSWGQGYEQYF; CDR3 DNA: TGTGCCAGCAGCTGGGGACAGGGTTACGAGCAGTACTTC
V gene: TRBV13; clone size: .; J gene: TRBJ2-1; D gene: TRBD2; CDR3 protein: CASSPGLAGGSYNEQFF; CDR3 DNA: TGTGCCAGCAGCCCCGGACTAGCGGGAGGTTCCTACAATGAGCAGTTCTTC
V gene: TRBV27; clone size: once; J gene: TRBJ2-7; D gene: .; CDR3 protein: CASRLTAAYEQYF; CDR3 DNA: TGTGCCAGCAGGCTGACAGCGGCCTACGAGCAGTACTTC
V gene: TRBV11-2; clone size: .; J gene: TRBJ2-1; D gene: .; CDR3 protein: CASSPDSYNEQFF; CDR3 DNA: TGTGCCAGCAGCCCAGACTCATACAATGAGCAGTTCTTC
V gene: TRBV29-1; clone size: .; J gene: TRBJ2-1; D gene: .; CDR3 protein: CSVGTSNYNEQFF; CDR3 DNA: TGCAGCGTCGGGACATCGAATTACAATGAGCAGTTCTTC
V gene: TRBV7-9; clone size: once; J gene: TRBJ2-5; D gene: .; CDR3 protein: CASSTEYQRETQYF; CDR3 DNA: TGTGCCAGCAGTACGGAGTACCAGCGGGAGACCCAGTACTTC
V gene: TRBV5-6; clone size: .; J gene: TRBJ2-7; D gene: .; CDR3 protein: CASSFQDVRGNEQYF; CDR3 DNA: TGTGCCAGCAGCTTTCAGGACGTTCGCGGGAACGAGCAGTACTTC
V gene: TRBV6-5; clone size: .; J gene: TRBJ2-7; D gene: TRBD2; CDR3 protein: CASSLGTSGLYEQYF; CDR3 DNA: TGTGCCAGCAGCCTCGGGACTAGCGGACTCTACGAGCAGTACTTC
V gene: TRBV7-4; clone size: .; J gene: TRBJ2-7; D gene: .; CDR3 protein: CASSINPGLGPRHYYEQYF; CDR3 DNA: TGTGCCAGCAGCATCAACCCCGGCCTAGGCCCTCGCCATTACTACGAGCAGTACTTC
V gene: TRBV6-5; clone size: .; J gene: TRBJ2-1; D gene: TRBD2; CDR3 protein: CASSWGGSNEQFF; CDR3 DNA: TGTGCCAGCAGTTGGGGGGGGTCCAATGAGCAGTTCTTC
V gene: TRBV15; clone size: .; J gene: TRBJ2-5; D gene: .; CDR3 protein: CATSKAGIETQYF; CDR3 DNA: TGTGCCACCAGCAAGGCAGGGATAGAGACCCAGTACTTC
V gene: TRBV5-6; clone size: once; J gene: TRBJ1-1; D gene: .; CDR3 protein: CASSSPPGRWTEAFF; CDR3 DNA: TGTGCCAGCAGCTCGCCCCCGGGACGTTGGACTGAAGCTTTCTTT
V gene: TRBV7-9; clone size: .; J gene: TRBJ1-5; D gene: .; CDR3 protein: CASGSGRRNQPQHF; CDR3 DNA: TGTGCCAGCGGGTCTGGGAGGCGCAATCAGCCCCAGCATTTT
V gene: TRBV25-1; clone size: once; J gene: TRBJ2-1; D gene: TRBD1; CDR3 protein: CASSESGTGPYNEQFF; CDR3 DNA: TGTGCCAGCAGTGAGTCCGGGACAGGGCCTTACAATGAGCAGTTCTTC
V gene: TRBV28; clone size: .; J gene: TRBJ2-7; D gene: TRBD2; CDR3 protein: CASSRLAGDDYEQYF; CDR3 DNA: TGTGCCAGCAGTAGACTAGCGGGAGATGACTACGAGCAGTACTTC
V gene: TRBV7-6; clone size: .; J gene: TRBJ2-3; D gene: TRBD2; CDR3 protein: CASSFYSGIGTDTQYF; CDR3 DNA: TGTGCCAGCAGCTTCTATAGCGGGATTGGCACAGATACGCAGTATTTT
V gene: TRBV27; clone size: .; J gene: TRBJ2-3; D gene: .; CDR3 protein: CASSLYADSRDTQYF; CDR3 DNA: TGTGCCAGCAGTTTATACGCGGACAGCCGAGATACGCAGTATTTT
V gene: TRBV7-9; clone size: .; J gene: TRBJ2-1; D gene: TRBD2; CDR3 protein: CASSSGLAGGFYNEQFF; CDR3 DNA: TGTGCCAGCAGCTCGGGACTAGCGGGAGGGTTTTACAATGAGCAGTTCTTC
V gene: TRBV27; clone size: .; J gene: TRBJ2-1; D gene: TRBD2; CDR3 protein: CASSDQGGSHYNEQFF; CDR3 DNA: TGTGCCAGCAGTGACCAGGGCGGGAGTCACTACAATGAGCAGTTCTTC
V gene: TRBV11-2; clone size: .; J gene: TRBJ1-1; D gene: .; CDR3 protein: CASSLVSASNTEAFF; CDR3 DNA: TGTGCCAGCAGCTTAGTATCGGCATCTAACACTGAAGCTTTCTTT
V gene: TRBV27; clone size: .; J gene: TRBJ1-4; D gene: TRBD1; CDR3 protein: CASSPRDRMNEKLFF; CDR3 DNA: TGTGCCAGCAGTCCCCGGGACAGAATGAATGAAAAACTGTTTTTT
V gene: TRBV7-9; clone size: .; J gene: TRBJ2-7; D gene: TRBD2; CDR3 protein: CASSLEGGPYEQYF; CDR3 DNA: TGTGCCAGCAGCTTAGAGGGAGGGCCCTACGAGCAGTACTTC
V gene: TRBV15; clone size: .; J gene: TRBJ2-2; D gene: .; CDR3 protein: CATSGFPNTGELFF; CDR3 DNA: TGTGCCACCAGCGGATTTCCGAACACCGGGGAGCTGTTTTTT
V gene: TRBV2; clone size: .; J gene: TRBJ2-1; D gene: TRBD1; CDR3 protein: CASSLSTGSSYNEQFF; CDR3 DNA: TGTGCCAGCAGTTTGTCGACAGGGAGCTCCTACAATGAGCAGTTCTTC
V gene: TRBV27; clone size: .; J gene: TRBJ2-3; D gene: .; CDR3 protein: CASSVLESTDTQYF; CDR3 DNA: TGTGCCAGCAGTGTACTAGAGAGCACAGATACGCAGTATTTT
V gene: TRBV4-1; clone size: .; J gene: TRBJ2-5; D gene: .; CDR3 protein: CASSQREFQETQYF; CDR3 DNA: TGCGCCAGCAGCCAACGGGAGTTTCAAGAGACCCAGTACTTC
V gene: TRBV29-1; clone size: .; J gene: TRBJ2-1; D gene: .; CDR3 protein: CSVEGLGVYNEQFF; CDR3 DNA: TGCAGCGTTGAAGGATTGGGGGTTTACAATGAGCAGTTCTTC
V gene: TRBV4-1; clone size: .; J gene: TRBJ1-5; D gene: TRBD1; CDR3 protein: CASSQGTGDGGNQPQHF; CDR3 DNA: TGCGCCAGCAGCCAAGGGACAGGGGATGGTGGCAATCAGCCCCAGCATTTT
V gene: TRBV10-1; clone size: .; J gene: TRBJ2-2; D gene: .; CDR3 protein: CASSSPRVGELFF; CDR3 DNA: TGCGCCAGCAGTTCTCCCCGGGTCGGGGAGCTGTTTTTT
V gene: TRBV15; clone size: .; J gene: TRBJ1-3; D gene: .; CDR3 protein: CATRDTGGGNTIYF; CDR3 DNA: TGTGCCACCAGAGATACGGGGGGAGGAAACACCATATATTTT
V gene: TRBV5-5; clone size: .; J gene: TRBJ1-2; D gene: .; CDR3 protein: CASITPDSNYGYTF; CDR3 DNA: TGTGCCAGCATCACACCGGATTCTAACTATGGCTACACCTTC
V gene: TRBV7-2; clone size: .; J gene: TRBJ2-1; D gene: TRBD2; CDR3 protein: CASSRSGRGDNEQFF; CDR3 DNA: TGTGCCAGCAGCCGAAGCGGGAGAGGGGACAATGAGCAGTTCTTC
V gene: TRBV7-9; clone size: .; J gene: TRBJ1-4; D gene: TRBD1; CDR3 protein: CASSFGTGEGEKLFF; CDR3 DNA: TGTGCCAGCAGCTTCGGGACAGGGGAGGGTGAAAAACTGTTTTTT